These T cell receptor beta chains were read from a single sample in a study of CD8+ T cells in alopecia areata. The data were produced by immunoSEQ multiplex PCR, yet TCRdb's version contains in-frame clones alone and is incomplete. The sample consists of 200,000 to 250,000 clones, around 66% of them appearing once. The sample in question was CD4+ T cells sorted from blood, obtained at week 4, from a patient treated with tofacitinib. These receptors originate from a human donor with alopecia areata. Both conserved end residues are part of each CDR3. D genes are given only for firm matches. Clone sizes are given selectively: once, few, many, or a class where the clone is expanded.

size	V	J	D	CDR3	DNA
.	TRBV4-3	TRBJ2-2	.	CASSQDGATGELFF	TGCGCCAGCAGCCAAGACGGGGCCACCGGGGAGCTGTTTTTT
.	TRBV4-3	TRBJ1-2	.	CASSQGDSSYGYTF	TGCGCCAGCAGCCAAGGAGACAGTTCCTATGGCTACACCTTC
.	TRBV14	TRBJ1-2	.	CASSPNQATNYGYTF	TGTGCCAGCAGCCCCAACCAGGCTACTAACTATGGCTACACCTTC
.	TRBV4-1	TRBJ1-4	TRBD1	CASSHQGAVNEKLFF	TGCGCCAGCAGCCATCAGGGGGCTGTTAATGAAAAACTGTTTTTT
.	TRBV7-9	TRBJ2-1	.	CASSLRGLNEQFF	TGTGCCAGCAGCTTGCGCGGGTTGAATGAGCAGTTCTTC
.	TRBV11-2	TRBJ2-2	.	CATQGGAGELFF	TGTGCCACCCAGGGGGGTGCCGGGGAGCTGTTTTTT
.	TRBV2	TRBJ1-3	TRBD1	CASRSGQKRNTIYF	TGTGCCAGCAGGTCGGGACAGAAGAGGAACACCATATATTTT
.	TRBV2	TRBJ2-3	.	CASSEWLVRTDTQYF	TGTGCCAGCAGTGAATGGTTAGTGCGCACAGATACGCAGTATTTT
.	TRBV25-1	TRBJ1-6	.	CASTQARGRSSPLHF	TGTGCCAGCACGCAAGCGAGGGGCCGCTCTTCACCCCTCCACTTT
.	TRBV30	TRBJ1-5	.	CAWAESGQPQHF	TGTGCCTGGGCTGAGTCAGGTCAGCCCCAGCATTTT
.	TRBV2	TRBJ1-1	TRBD1	CASRRQGVHTEAFF	TGTGCCAGCAGGAGACAGGGGGTCCACACTGAAGCTTTCTTT
few	TRBV9	TRBJ1-2	.	CASSPGQYLYGYTF	TGTGCCAGCAGCCCAGGACAGTACCTCTATGGCTACACCTTC
.	TRBV11-2	TRBJ1-2	TRBD1	CASSLGQGNGYTF	TGTGCCAGCAGCTTGGGACAGGGGAATGGCTACACCTTC
.	TRBV7-8	TRBJ2-5	.	CASGSQVRETQYF	TGTGCCAGCGGCTCCCAAGTTAGAGAGACCCAGTACTTC
.	TRBV30	TRBJ2-7	.	CAWSRSTEQYF	TGTGCCTGGAGTAGGTCCACCGAGCAGTACTTC
.	TRBV2	TRBJ2-2	.	CASSKDSQVGELFF	TGTGCCAGCAGTAAGGACTCTCAGGTCGGGGAGCTGTTTTTT
few	TRBV5-1	TRBJ2-1	.	CASSLDRPNNEQFF	TGCGCCAGCAGCTTGGACAGGCCGAACAATGAGCAGTTCTTC
few	TRBV30	TRBJ2-3	.	CAWTAGADTQYF	TGTGCCTGGACGGCCGGAGCAGATACGCAGTATTTT
few	TRBV20-1	TRBJ1-4	.	CSAPGRHELFF	TGCAGTGCTCCCGGGCGACATGAACTGTTTTTT
few	TRBV27	TRBJ2-1	.	CASTTRDSGQFF	TGTGCCAGCACCACCCGGGATTCAGGGCAGTTCTTC
.	TRBV6-6	TRBJ1-6	.	CASSYSMYGADHF	TGTGCCAGCAGTTACTCGATGTACGGGGCCGACCACTTT
.	TRBV7-9	TRBJ2-3	.	CASRRDRADTQYF	TGTGCCAGCAGGCGGGACCGTGCAGATACGCAGTATTTT
.	TRBV4-1	TRBJ1-2	TRBD1	CASSQGGQGGSYTF	TGCGCCAGCAGCCAAGGGGGACAGGGGGGGAGCTACACCTTC
.	TRBV2	TRBJ1-5	.	CASTDSNQPQHF	TGTGCCAGCACAGATAGCAATCAGCCCCAGCATTTT
few	TRBV27	TRBJ1-1	.	CASSTRDGTGAFF	TGTGCCAGCAGTACCCGGGACGGAACTGGGGCTTTCTTT
.	TRBV6-5	TRBJ2-1	TRBD2	CASSTIAGGSEQFF	TGTGCCAGCAGTACGATAGCGGGGGGGAGTGAGCAGTTCTTC
.	TRBV30	TRBJ2-6	.	CAAGGQGYSGANVLTF	TGTGCCGCGGGTGGGCAGGGCTACTCTGGGGCCAACGTCCTGACTTTC
.	TRBV6-5	TRBJ2-7	.	CASSYSTGTYYEQYF	TGTGCCAGCAGTTACTCGACCGGGACATACTACGAGCAGTACTTC
few	TRBV7-9	TRBJ2-7	.	CASSLGGGRGYEQYF	TGTGCCAGCAGCTTAGGAGGGGGAAGGGGTTACGAGCAGTACTTC
.	TRBV30	TRBJ1-1	.	CAWSRQEDTEAFF	TGTGCCTGGAGTCGACAGGAGGACACTGAAGCTTTCTTT
.	TRBV5-1	TRBJ1-5	.	CASSLAGYSNQPQHF	TGCGCCAGCAGCCTCGCAGGATATAGCAATCAGCCCCAGCATTTT
.	TRBV7-2	TRBJ2-7	.	CASTIRGGRYGEQYF	TGTGCCAGCACCATAAGGGGGGGCCGGTATGGCGAGCAGTACTTC
.	TRBV7-9	TRBJ1-5	.	CASSPGSRGKRGPQHF	TGTGCCAGCAGCCCCGGGTCGAGGGGGAAGCGGGGGCCCCAGCATTTT
.	TRBV4-2	TRBJ2-7	TRBD1	CASSQAGTGSSYEQYF	TGTGCCAGCAGCCAAGCCGGGACAGGGAGTTCCTACGAGCAGTACTTC
.	TRBV7-3	TRBJ1-2	TRBD1	CASSSPDRGGGYTF	TGTGCCAGCAGCTCTCCGGACAGGGGAGGGGGCTACACCTTC